Here is one TCR beta chain with its context. Primers used in a second PCR of about 6 to 11 cycles were a sample-barcoded 5' primer and a J-beta primer mix. A template-switch adaptor with 12 random nucleotides tagged each cDNA molecule. TCRdb re-analysed the 5' RACE reads in MiXCR, keeping a single row per CDR3 protein. The sample lists about 570,000 distinct CDR3 sequences, about 27% occurring once. These data belong to a study of blood T cells in healthy people across ages. From germline, CDR1 is SGHAT and CDR2 FQNNGV. The CDR3 spans 15 residues. Trimming pared 5 bases from V and 4 bases from J, leaving 16 bases between. Another study also made use of these data, one on T cells of mothers and their children.

The sample comprised blood. This sequence was found in a boy aged 2-15 years in good health. This chain connects TRBV11-2 to TRBJ2-3, with a weak D call TRBD2 (6 bases). CDR3 amino acids: CASSPPGLIADTQYF. For the CDR3, the DNA is TGTGCCAGCAGCCCGCCGGGACTTATCGCAGATACGCAGTATTTT.